This T cell receptor (beta chain) was captured by sequencing in a study of blood T cell repertoires in COVID-19. Study information: T cells, B-cell-depleted T cells, or PBMCs supplied cDNA or gDNA.

Participant ages covered roughly 18 to 89 years across 24 US areas. Cohort placement rested on clinical history that participants reported themselves. Each recovered donor of Cohort 3 presented with two negative PCRs, clearance, or symptom resolution. Germline CDR1 SGDLS, CDR2 YYNGEE. The CDR3 sequence is 13 residues long. V was cut by 0 bases and J by 11 bases, with 11 bases left in between. Libraries were prepared by immunoSEQ multiplex PCR; TCRdb keeps only in-frame clonotypes and omits some of them. The sample records some 300,000 clones, 75% to 90% being singletons. Specimen: PBMCs or T cells enriched from blood (not recorded which). The clonotype was recovered from a woman in her thirties or forties who had recovered from COVID-19. The chain links TRBV9 to TRBJ1-4; D ambiguous. The CDR3 region has the DNA TGTGCCAGCAGCGTAGCTACGGGTGGGAAACTGTTTTTT. Its translation: CASSVATGGKLFF. The full variable domain, completed using reference TRBV9 and TRBJ1-4, is DSGVTQTPKHLITATGQRVTLRCSPRSGDLSVYWYQQSLDQGLQFLIQYYNGEERAKGNILERFSAQQFPDLHSELNLSSLELGDSALYFCASSVATGGKLFFGSGTQLSVL.